One and the same sample provided the 9 T cell receptor beta chains below, sequenced in a study of beta chain features in type 1 diabetes. Every isolated RNA sample was fully reverse transcribed, so sequencing captured expressed TCRB transcripts. Some clones are missing from TCRdb's copy, which holds only in-frame ones; the method was immunoSEQ multiplex PCR. The sample has about 340,000 clones, 8% seen once; the top ten hold around 0.45%. Input material: central memory CD4+ T cells from blood. All receptors derive from a woman younger than 30 in good health.

This clone was counted only a few times. J is TRBJ2-3 and V is TRBV2; no clear D gene. Trimming removed 7 bases from V and 3 bases from J, with 11 bases in between. This CDR3 is 13 amino acids long. Germline lookup yields CDR1 SNHLY and CDR2 FYNNEI. The CDR3 here is CASNLERTDTQYF. The CDR3 DNA reads as TGTGCCAGCAATCTCGAACGTACAGATACGCAGTATTTT.

Concerning this clone itself: With a far larger clone one base away, a read error is the likely cause. The CDR3 loop is CASSLSGNYGYTF. In nucleotides, the CDR3 is TGTGCCAGCAGTTTATCAGGGAACTATGGCTACACCTTC. This chain joins TRBV27 and TRBJ1-2; the D is unclear. V lost 0 bases, J lost 2 bases, and 4 bases lay in between. This CDR3 spans 13 amino acids. Germline CDR1 and CDR2: MNHEY and SMNVEV (reference sequence).

This clone was observed at least ten times. The rearrangement links TRBV2 to TRBJ2-7; 7 bases fit TRBD1. Germline trimming cut 1 base from V and 5 bases from J; bases unmatched to any gene: 5. Germline V gene data show CDR1 as SNHLY and CDR2 as FYNNEI. The CDR3 has 14 residues. The CDR3 loop is CASSEEQGHHEQYF. DNA for the CDR3: TGTGCCAGCAGTGAAGAACAGGGGCACCACGAGCAGTACTTC. The full variable domain, completed using reference TRBV2 and TRBJ2-7, is EPEVTQTPSHQVTQMGQEVILRCVPISNHLYFYWYRQILGQKVEFLVSFYNNEISEKSEIFDDQFSVERPDGSNFTLKIRSTKLEDSAMYFCASSEEQGHHEQYFGPGTRLTVT.

This clone was seen many times. Additional DNA sequences in this sample encode the identical CDR3. This chain connects TRBV9 to TRBJ2-1; 14 nucleotides align to TRBD2. This CDR3 contains 15 residues. After removal of 4 bases from V and 7 bases from J, the junction contained 4 bases not matched to a gene. Germline V gives CDR1 SGDLS, CDR2 YYNGEE. In nucleotides, the CDR3 is TGTGCCAGCAGCCCTAGGACTAGCGGGAGGAATGAGCAGTTCTTC. Protein product: CASSPRTSGRNEQFF.

This clone was counted between two and nine times. The V gene is TRBV7-2, the J gene TRBJ2-5, with TRBD1 identical over 8 bases. The V gene's germline CDR1 is SGHTA and CDR2 FQGNSA. This CDR3 contains 17 residues. Trimming cost V 5 bases and J 5 bases; bases outside gene matches: 16. The CDR3 protein is CASSLPRGTGGGETQYF. The CDR3 nucleotides are TGTGCCAGCAGCCTCCCACGCGGGACAGGAGGAGGGGAGACCCAGTACTTC.

The rearrangement links TRBV27 to TRBJ2-1; possibly TRBD2 for D (6 bases). The V end lost 5 bases, the J end lost 0 bases, and 20 bases lay between the germline ends. CDR3 length: 18 residues. In germline, CDR1 is MNHEY, CDR2 SMNVEV (reference sequence). CDR3 sequence (DNA): TGTGCCAGCAGTCCCCGGGACTCTCGGCCGAGCTCCTACAATGAGCAGTTCTTC. Its translation is CASSPRDSRPSSYNEQFF.

This sequence joins TRBV2 and TRBJ2-1, with a possible D match to TRBD2 (5 bases). Germline-derived CDR1 and CDR2 are SNHLY and FYNNEI. The CDR3 contains 13 residues. V gave up 7 bases and J gave up 10 bases, with 17 bases separating them. CDR3: CASTLTSLGEQFF. CDR3 DNA: TGTGCCAGCACCCTCACTAGTCTAGGAGAGCAGTTCTTC. Full variable domain (remainder filled in from reference TRBV2 and TRBJ2-1): EPEVTQTPSHQVTQMGQEVILRCVPISNHLYFYWYRQILGQKVEFLVSFYNNEISEKSEIFDDQFSVERPDGSNFTLKIRSTKLEDSAMYFCASTLTSLGEQFFGPGTRLTVL.

The chain employs TRBV15 and TRBJ2-7; no clear D gene. Germline V lookup: CDR1 LNHNV, CDR2 YYDKDF (reference sequence). The CDR3 contains 13 residues. V shed 8 bases and J shed 3 bases, with 14 bases lying between them. The CDR3 reads CATANGGGYEQYF. CDR3 nucleotides: TGTGCCACCGCAAACGGCGGTGGCTACGAGCAGTACTTC.

The DNA for the CDR3 is TGTGCCAGCAGCGAAGACAGTCGATCTGGAAACACCATATATTTT. This gives the protein CASSEDSRSGNTIYF. The chain combines TRBV11-3 with TRBJ1-3; D is possibly TRBD1 (5 bases). CDR3 size: 15 residues. V was clipped by 5 bases and J by 1 base, with 12 bases between them. Germline V gene data show CDR1 as SGHNT and CDR2 as YENEEA.